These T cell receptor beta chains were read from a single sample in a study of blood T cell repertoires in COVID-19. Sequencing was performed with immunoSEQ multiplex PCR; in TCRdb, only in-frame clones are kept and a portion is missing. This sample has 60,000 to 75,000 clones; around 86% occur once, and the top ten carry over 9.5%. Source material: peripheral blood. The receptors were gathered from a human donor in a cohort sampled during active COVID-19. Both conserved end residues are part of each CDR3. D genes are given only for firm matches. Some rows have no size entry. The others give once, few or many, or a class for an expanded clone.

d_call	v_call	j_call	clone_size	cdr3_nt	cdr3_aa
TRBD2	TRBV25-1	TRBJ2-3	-	TGTGCCAGCGTCTTAAGCGGGGGGTTCACAGATACGCAGTATTTT	CASVLSGGFTDTQYF
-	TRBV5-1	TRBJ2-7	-	TGCGCCAGCAGGCTCGGTTACGAGCAGTACTTC	CASRLGYEQYF
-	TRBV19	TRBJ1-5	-	TGTGCGACCAGGGCCTTCAATCAGCCCCAGCATTTT	CATRAFNQPQHF
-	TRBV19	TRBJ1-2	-	TGTGCCAGTAGTATTGGGGACATCGGCTACACCTTC	CASSIGDIGYTF
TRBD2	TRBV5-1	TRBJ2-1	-	TGCGCCAGCAGCTTCCAGGCCCCGGGGACTAGCGACGATGAGCAGTTCTTC	CASSFQAPGTSDDEQFF
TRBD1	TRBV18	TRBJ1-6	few	TGTGCCAGCTCAGACAGGGGGCTCGATAATTCACCCCTCCACTTT	CASSDRGLDNSPLHF
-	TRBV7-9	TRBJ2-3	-	TGTGCCAGCAGCTTAGCAGGAGGAGATACGCAGTATTTT	CASSLAGGDTQYF
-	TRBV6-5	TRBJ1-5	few	TGTGCCAGCAGGTCGGGGAATCAGCCCCAGCATTTT	CASRSGNQPQHF
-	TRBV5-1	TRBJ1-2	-	TGCGCCAGCAGCCCCGAGACGAGGAGGGGCTACACCTTC	CASSPETRRGYTF
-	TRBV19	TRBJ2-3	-	TGTGCCAGTAGTCGGACACGAAGCACAGATACGCAGTATTTT	CASSRTRSTDTQYF
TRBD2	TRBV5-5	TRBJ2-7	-	TGTGCCAGCAGCCCCGGGACTAGCGGCAGCTCCTACGAGCAGTACTTC	CASSPGTSGSSYEQYF
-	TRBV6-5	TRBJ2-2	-	TGTGCCAGCAGCCGACAGAACACCGGGGAGCTGTTTTTT	CASSRQNTGELFF
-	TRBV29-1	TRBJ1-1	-	TGCAGCGTTGAAGATAGGGGGAACTTTGGAGCTTTCTTT	CSVEDRGNFGAFF
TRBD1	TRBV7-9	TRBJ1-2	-	TGTGCCAGCAGCCGGGGACAGGTGGACTATGGCTACACCTTC	CASSRGQVDYGYTF
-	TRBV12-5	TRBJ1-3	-	TGTGCTAGTGGTTTGGCAACGGCGGGCACCATATATTTT	CASGLATAGTIYF
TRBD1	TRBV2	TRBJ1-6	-	TGTGCCAGCAGTGAAACAGACAGGGGGGGCAATTCACCCCTCCACTTT	CASSETDRGGNSPLHF
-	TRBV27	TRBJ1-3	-	TGTGCCAGCAGAGGAACAGACCCTCGAAACACCATATATTTT	CASRGTDPRNTIYF
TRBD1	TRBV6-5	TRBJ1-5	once	TGTGCCAGCAGTTACGCCGGGACAGGGAATCAGCCCCAGCATTTT	CASSYAGTGNQPQHF
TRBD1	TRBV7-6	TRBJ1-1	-	TGTGCCAGCAGCACAGGGGTTAACACTGAAGCTTTCTTT	CASSTGVNTEAFF
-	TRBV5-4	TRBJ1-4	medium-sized	TGTGCCAGCAGCTCGCTGGGGGGGGCTGCGGGTGAAAAACTGTTTTTT	CASSSLGGAAGEKLFF
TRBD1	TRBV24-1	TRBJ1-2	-	TGTGCCACCAGCACGGACAGGTTCTATGGCTACACCTTC	CATSTDRFYGYTF
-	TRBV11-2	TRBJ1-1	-	TGTGCCAGCAGCTCGCGATTGAGACTTGAAGCTTTCTTT	CASSSRLRLEAFF
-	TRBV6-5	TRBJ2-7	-	TGTGCCAGCAGCCGCCGGGTCTACCAGAGGGACGAGCAGTACTTC	CASSRRVYQRDEQYF
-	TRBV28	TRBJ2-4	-	TGTGCCAGCAGTTCGGGGAACATTCAGTACTTC	CASSSGNIQYF
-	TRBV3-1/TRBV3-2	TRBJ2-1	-	TGTGCCAGCAGCCTTAAGGGGAATGAGCAGTTCTTC	CASSLKGNEQFF
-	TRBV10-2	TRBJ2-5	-	TGCGCCAGCAGTGTGGGAGCGGTAGGGGAGACCCAGTACTTC	CASSVGAVGETQYF
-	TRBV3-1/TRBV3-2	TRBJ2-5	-	TGTGCCAGCAGCAATAGCGGCCAAGAGACCCAGTACTTC	CASSNSGQETQYF
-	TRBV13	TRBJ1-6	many	TGTGCCAGCAGCTCCCGGACCCCGACGGGAAATTCACCCCTCCACTTT	CASSSRTPTGNSPLHF